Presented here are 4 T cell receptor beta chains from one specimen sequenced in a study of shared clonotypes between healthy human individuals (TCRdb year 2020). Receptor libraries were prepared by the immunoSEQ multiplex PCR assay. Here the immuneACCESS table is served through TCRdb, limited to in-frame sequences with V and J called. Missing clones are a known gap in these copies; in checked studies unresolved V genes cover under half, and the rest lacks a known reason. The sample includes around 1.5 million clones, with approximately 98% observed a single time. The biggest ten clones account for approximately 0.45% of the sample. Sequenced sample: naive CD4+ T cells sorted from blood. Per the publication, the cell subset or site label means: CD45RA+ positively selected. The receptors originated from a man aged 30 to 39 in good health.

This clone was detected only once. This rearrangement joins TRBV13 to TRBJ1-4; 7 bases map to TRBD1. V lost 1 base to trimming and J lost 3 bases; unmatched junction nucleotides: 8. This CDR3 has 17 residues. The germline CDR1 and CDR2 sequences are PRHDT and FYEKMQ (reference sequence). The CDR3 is CASSLDGRGRANEKLFF. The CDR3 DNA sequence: TGTGCCAGCAGCTTAGACGGCAGGGGGAGAGCTAATGAAAAACTGTTTTTT. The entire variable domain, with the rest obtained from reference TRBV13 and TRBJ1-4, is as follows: AAGVIQSPRHLIKEKRETATLKCYPIPRHDTVYWYQQGPGQDPQFLISFYEKMQSDKGSIPDRFSAQQFSDYHSELNMSSLELGDSALYFCASSLDGRGRANEKLFFGSGTQLSVL.

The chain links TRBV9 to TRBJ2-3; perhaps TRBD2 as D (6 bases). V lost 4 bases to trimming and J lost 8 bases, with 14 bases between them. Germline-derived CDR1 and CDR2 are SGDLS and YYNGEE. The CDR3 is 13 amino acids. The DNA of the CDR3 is TGTGCCAGCAGCCCGACCATCGGGGGTACGCAGTATTTT. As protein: CASSPTIGGTQYF.

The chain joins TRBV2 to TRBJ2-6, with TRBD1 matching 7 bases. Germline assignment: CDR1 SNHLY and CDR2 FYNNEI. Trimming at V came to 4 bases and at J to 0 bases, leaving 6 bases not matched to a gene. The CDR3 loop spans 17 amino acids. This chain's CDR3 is CASSADRVDSGANVLTF. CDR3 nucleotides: TGTGCCAGCAGTGCTGACAGGGTAGACTCTGGGGCCAACGTCCTGACTTTC.

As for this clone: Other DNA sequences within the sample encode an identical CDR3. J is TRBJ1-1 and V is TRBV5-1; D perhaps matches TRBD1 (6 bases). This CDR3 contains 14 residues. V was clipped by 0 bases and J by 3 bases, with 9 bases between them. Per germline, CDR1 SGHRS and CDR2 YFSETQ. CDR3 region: CASSLDRVDTEAFF. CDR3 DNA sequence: TGCGCCAGCAGCTTGGACAGGGTCGACACTGAAGCTTTCTTT.